This T cell receptor beta chain was captured in a study of identical twins. Study observations and caveats: Low generation-probability sequences were in excess among twin-shared out-of-frame alpha sequences.

TCRdb itself ran the 5' RACE reads through MiXCR, one entry per CDR3 protein. This sample carries around 690,000 distinct CDR3 sequences, about 20% of them seen once, and the ten largest clones take around 4.5%. Germline trimming cut 3 bases from V and 5 bases from J; bases unmatched to any gene: 7. The CDR3 runs to 14 residues. CDR1 and CDR2 (germline): SGHNT, YYREEE (reference sequence). As to this clonotype: Antigen: not known.

This same sample was also taken into another study, of T cells expressing NK-cell markers. That work adds: The TCR beta repertoires originated in sorted CD3+CD56+NKG2C+, CD3+CD56+NKG2C- and CD3+CD56-NKG2C+ T cells.

This chain joins TRBV5-4 and TRBJ2-7, with 8 bases fitting TRBD1. The clonotype originates from a woman aged 18-29 years in good health. The material sequenced was PBMCs. The CDR3 bases are TGTGCCAGCAGCTCGGCGGACAGGGACCACGAGCAGTACTTC. This encodes CASSSADRDHEQYF.